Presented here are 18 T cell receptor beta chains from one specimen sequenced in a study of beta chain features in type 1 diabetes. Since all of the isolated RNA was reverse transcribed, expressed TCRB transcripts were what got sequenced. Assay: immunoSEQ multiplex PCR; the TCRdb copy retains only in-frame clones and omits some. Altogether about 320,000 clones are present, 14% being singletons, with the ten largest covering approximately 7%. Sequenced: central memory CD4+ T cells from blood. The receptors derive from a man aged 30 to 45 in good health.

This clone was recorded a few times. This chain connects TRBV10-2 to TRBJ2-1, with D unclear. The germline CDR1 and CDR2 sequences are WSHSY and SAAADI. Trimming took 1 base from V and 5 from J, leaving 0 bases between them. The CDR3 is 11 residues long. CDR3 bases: TGCGCCAGCAGTGAGTACAATGAGCAGTTCTTC. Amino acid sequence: CASSEYNEQFF.

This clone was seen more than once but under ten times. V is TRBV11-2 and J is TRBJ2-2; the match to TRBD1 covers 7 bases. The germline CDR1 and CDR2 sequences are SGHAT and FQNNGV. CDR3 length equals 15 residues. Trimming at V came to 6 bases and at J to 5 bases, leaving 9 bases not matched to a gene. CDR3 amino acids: CASSPPPGGTGELFF. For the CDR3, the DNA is TGTGCCAGCAGTCCACCCCCAGGGGGTACCGGGGAGCTGTTTTTT.

The CDR3 is CASSHRARGTEAFF. In nucleotides, the CDR3 is TGTGCCAGCAGCCACAGGGCGAGAGGGACTGAAGCTTTCTTT. V is TRBV5-4 and J is TRBJ1-1, with a weak D call TRBD1 (6 bases). The CDR3 consists of 14 residues. V shed 4 bases and J shed 5 bases, with 15 bases lying between them. Germline-derived CDR1 and CDR2 are SGHNT and YYREEE (reference sequence).

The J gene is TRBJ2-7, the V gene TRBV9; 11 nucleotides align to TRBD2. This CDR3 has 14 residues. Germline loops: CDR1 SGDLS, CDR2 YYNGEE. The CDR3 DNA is TGTGCTTCCAGCAGAGGACTAGCGGGCTACGAGCAGTACTTC. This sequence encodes CASSRGLAGYEQYF. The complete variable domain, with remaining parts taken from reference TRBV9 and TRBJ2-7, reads DSGVTQTPKHLITATGQRVTLRCSPRSGDLSVYWYQQSLDQGLQFLIQYYNGEERAKGNILERFSAQQFPDLHSELNLSSLELGDSALYFCASSRGLAGYEQYFGPGTRLTVT.

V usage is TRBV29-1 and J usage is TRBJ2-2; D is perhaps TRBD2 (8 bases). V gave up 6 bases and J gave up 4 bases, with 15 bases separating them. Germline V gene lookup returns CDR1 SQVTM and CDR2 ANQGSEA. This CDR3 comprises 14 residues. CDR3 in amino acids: CSVGLAGGTGELFF. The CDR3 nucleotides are TGCAGCGTCGGACTAGCAGGGGGCACCGGGGAGCTGTTTTTT.

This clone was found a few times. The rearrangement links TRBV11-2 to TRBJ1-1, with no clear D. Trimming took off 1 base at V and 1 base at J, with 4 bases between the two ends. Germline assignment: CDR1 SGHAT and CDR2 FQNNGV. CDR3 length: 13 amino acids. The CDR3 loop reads CASSLAGNTEAFF. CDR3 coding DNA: TGTGCCAGCAGCTTAGCCGGGAACACTGAAGCTTTCTTT.

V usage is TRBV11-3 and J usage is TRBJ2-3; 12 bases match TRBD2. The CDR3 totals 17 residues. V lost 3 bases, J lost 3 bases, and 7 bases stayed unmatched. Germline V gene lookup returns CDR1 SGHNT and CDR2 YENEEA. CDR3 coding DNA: TGTGCCAGCAGCTTGGGCGGACTAGCGGGACTGACAGATACGCAGTATTTT. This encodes CASSLGGLAGLTDTQYF.

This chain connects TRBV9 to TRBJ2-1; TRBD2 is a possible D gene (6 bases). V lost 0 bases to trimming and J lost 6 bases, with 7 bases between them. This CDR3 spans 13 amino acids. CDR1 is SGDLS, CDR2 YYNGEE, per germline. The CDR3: CASSVGGVNEQFF. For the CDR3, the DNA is TGTGCCAGCAGCGTAGGGGGGGTCAATGAGCAGTTCTTC.

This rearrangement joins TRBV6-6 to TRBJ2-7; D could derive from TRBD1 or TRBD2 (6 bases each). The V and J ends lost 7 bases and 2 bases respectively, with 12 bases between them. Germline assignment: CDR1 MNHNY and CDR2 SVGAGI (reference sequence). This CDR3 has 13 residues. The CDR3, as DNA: TGTGCCAGCAAGGGGGACTCGACCTACGAGCAGTACTTC. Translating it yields CASKGDSTYEQYF.

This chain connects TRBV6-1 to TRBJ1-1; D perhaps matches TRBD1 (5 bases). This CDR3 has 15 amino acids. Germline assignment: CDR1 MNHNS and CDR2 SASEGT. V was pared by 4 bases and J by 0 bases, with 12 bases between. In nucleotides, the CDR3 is TGTGCCAGCAGTGTTTTAGGGGTTGTGAACACTGAAGCTTTCTTT. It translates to CASSVLGVVNTEAFF.

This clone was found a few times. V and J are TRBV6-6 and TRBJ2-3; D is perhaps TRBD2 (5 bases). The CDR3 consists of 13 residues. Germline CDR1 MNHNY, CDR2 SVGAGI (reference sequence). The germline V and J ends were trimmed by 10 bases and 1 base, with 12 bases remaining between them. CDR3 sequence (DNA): TGTGCCACTTTAGCGCAGGGCACAGATACGCAGTATTTT. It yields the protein CATLAQGTDTQYF.

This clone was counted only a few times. The CDR3 DNA reads TGTGCCAGCAGTGTTTTGCCGAGCTCCTACAATGAGCAGTTCTTC. Translation gives CASSVLPSSYNEQFF. The chain has TRBV6-4 and TRBJ2-1; no definite D call. The V gene lost 4 bases and the J gene lost 0 bases, with 10 bases spanning the gap. Germline CDR1 is MRHNA and CDR2 is SNTAGT. The CDR3 runs 15 residues.

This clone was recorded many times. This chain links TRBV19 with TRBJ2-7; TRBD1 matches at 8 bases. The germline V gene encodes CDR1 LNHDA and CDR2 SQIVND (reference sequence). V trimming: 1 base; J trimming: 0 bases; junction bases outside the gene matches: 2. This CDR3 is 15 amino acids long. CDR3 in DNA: TGTGCCAGTAGTATAGGGACAGGGAGCTCCTACGAGCAGTACTTC. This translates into CASSIGTGSSYEQYF.

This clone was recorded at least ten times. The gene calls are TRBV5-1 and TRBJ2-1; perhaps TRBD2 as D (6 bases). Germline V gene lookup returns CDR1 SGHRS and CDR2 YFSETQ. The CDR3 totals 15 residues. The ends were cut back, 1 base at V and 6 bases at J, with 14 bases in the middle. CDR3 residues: CASSLWGELGNEQFF. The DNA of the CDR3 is TGCGCCAGCAGCTTGTGGGGGGAATTGGGCAATGAGCAGTTCTTC.

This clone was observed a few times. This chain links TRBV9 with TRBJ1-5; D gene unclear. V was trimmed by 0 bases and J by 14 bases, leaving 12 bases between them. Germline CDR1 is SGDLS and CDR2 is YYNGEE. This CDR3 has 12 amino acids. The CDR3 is CASSVARPRKHF. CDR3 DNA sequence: TGTGCCAGCAGCGTAGCGCGACCCCGCAAGCATTTT.

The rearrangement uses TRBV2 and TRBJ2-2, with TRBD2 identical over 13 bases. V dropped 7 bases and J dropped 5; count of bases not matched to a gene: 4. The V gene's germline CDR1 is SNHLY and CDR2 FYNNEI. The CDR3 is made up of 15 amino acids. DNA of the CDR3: TGTGCCAGCAAATTGGGACTAGCGGGGACCGGGGAGCTGTTTTTT. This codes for CASKLGLAGTGELFF.

In nucleotides, the CDR3 is TGTGCCAGCAGCTTAGCGCCCCGACAGGCCTCTAGCACAGATACGCAGTATTTT. Translating it yields CASSLAPRQASSTDTQYF. V gene TRBV7-8 combines with J gene TRBJ2-3; perhaps TRBD1 as D (6 bases). Germline V gene sequence: CDR1 SGHVS, CDR2 FQNEAQ. The V gene lost 0 bases and the J gene lost 0 bases, with 16 bases spanning the gap. CDR3 length equals 18 residues.

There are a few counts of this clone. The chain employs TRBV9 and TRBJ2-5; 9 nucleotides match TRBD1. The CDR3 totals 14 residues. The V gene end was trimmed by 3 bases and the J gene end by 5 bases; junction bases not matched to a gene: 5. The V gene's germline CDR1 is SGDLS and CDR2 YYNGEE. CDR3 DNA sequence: TGTGCCAGCAGCGGTACAGGGGGCATGGAGACCCAGTACTTC. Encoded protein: CASSGTGGMETQYF.